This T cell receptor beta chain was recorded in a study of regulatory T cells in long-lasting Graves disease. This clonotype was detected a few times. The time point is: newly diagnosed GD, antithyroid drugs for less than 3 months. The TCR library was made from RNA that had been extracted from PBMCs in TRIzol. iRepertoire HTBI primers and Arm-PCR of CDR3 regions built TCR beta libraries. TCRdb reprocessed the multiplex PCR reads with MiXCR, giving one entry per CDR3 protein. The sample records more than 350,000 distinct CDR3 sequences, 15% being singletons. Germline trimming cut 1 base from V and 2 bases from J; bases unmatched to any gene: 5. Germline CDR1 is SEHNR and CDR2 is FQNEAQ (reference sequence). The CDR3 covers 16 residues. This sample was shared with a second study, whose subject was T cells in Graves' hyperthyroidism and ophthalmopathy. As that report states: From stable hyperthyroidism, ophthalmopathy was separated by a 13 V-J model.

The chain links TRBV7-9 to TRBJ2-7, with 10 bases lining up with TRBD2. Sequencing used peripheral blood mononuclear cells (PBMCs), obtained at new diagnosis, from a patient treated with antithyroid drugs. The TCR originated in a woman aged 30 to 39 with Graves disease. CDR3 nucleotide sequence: TGTGCCAGCAGCTTAGTGCCTAGCGGGGGAGCCTACGAGCAGTACTTC. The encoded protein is CASSLVPSGGAYEQYF.